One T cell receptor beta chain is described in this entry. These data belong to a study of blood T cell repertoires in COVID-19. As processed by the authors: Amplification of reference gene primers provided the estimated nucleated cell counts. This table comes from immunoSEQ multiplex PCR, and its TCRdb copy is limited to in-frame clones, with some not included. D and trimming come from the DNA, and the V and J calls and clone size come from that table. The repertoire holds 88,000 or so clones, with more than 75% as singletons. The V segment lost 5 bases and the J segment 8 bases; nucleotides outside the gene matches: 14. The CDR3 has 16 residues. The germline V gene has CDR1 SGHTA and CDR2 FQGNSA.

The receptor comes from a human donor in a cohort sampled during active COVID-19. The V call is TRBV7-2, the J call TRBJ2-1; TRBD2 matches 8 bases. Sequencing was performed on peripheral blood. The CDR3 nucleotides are TGTGCCAGCAGCCCACCCGGTAGCGGGATCTGGGATGAGCAGTTCTTC. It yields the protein CASSPPGSGIWDEQFF. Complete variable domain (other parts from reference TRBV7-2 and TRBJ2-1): GAGVSQSPSNKVTEKGKDVELRCDPISGHTALYWYRQSLGQGLEFLIYFQGNSAPDKSGLPSDRFSAERTGGSVSTLTIQRTQQEDSAVYLCASSPPGSGIWDEQFFGPGTRLTVL.